The clone carrying this T cell receptor (beta chain) was seen only once. This entry is derived from a study of blood T cell repertoires in COVID-19. The overall study: PBMCs, B-cell-depleted T cells, or T cells provided the cDNA or gDNA that made up the material.

In the authors' workflow: How many nucleated cells were present was estimated from reference gene primer amplification. The data were produced by immunoSEQ multiplex PCR, yet TCRdb's version contains in-frame clones alone and is incomplete. That table is the source of V, J and clone size, and D and trimming were worked out from the DNA. The sample lists tens of thousands of clones, around 90% occurring once. V was pared by 0 bases and J by 3 bases, with 8 bases between. The germline V gene encodes CDR1 SGHRS and CDR2 YFSETQ. The CDR3 runs to 14 residues. This chain links TRBV5-1 with TRBJ2-3, with D perhaps TRBD1 (5 bases). The source of this sequence is a man aged 60 to 69 with acute or convalescent COVID-19. The sequenced sample was peripheral blood. The CDR3 loop reads CASSLEGITDTQYF. DNA of the CDR3: TGCGCCAGCAGCTTGGAGGGGATTACAGATACGCAGTATTTT.